A selection of T cell receptor beta chains follows, all from one sample in a study of CD8+ T cells in alopecia areata. The repertoire was sequenced with immunoSEQ multiplex PCR; TCRdb's copy has only in-frame clones and lacks some. Of 110,000 to 150,000 clones in the sample, 45% to 60% were seen once. Material: CD8+ T cells sorted from blood, obtained at week 4, from a patient treated with tofacitinib. The receptors stem from a human donor with alopecia areata. CDR3s include the opening cysteine and the closing phenylalanine or tryptophan. D genes are given only for firm matches. Size tells how often a clone was seen (once, few, many) or the class of an expanded clone, and some rows leave it out.

CDR3,DNA,J,D,V,size,length
CAWDPGLEDYEQYF,TGTGCCTGGGACCCGGGACTTGAAGACTACGAGCAGTACTTC,TRBJ2-7,NA,TRBV30,NA,14
CASSLGTGAYEQYF,TGTGCCAGCAGCTTAGGAACAGGTGCCTACGAGCAGTACTTC,TRBJ2-7,NA,TRBV7-9,few,14
CASSAGTFETQYF,TGTGCCAGCAGCGCGGGGACCTTTGAGACCCAGTACTTC,TRBJ2-5,NA,TRBV5-6,few,13
CATRQIWNTGELFF,TGTGCCACCAGACAGATATGGAACACCGGGGAGCTGTTTTTT,TRBJ2-2,NA,TRBV15,NA,14
CASSLDINQPQHF,TGTGCCAGCAGCCTGGACATCAATCAGCCCCAGCATTTT,TRBJ1-5,NA,TRBV11-2,NA,13
CASSPDRGYEQYF,TGTGCCAGCAGTCCGGACAGGGGTTACGAGCAGTACTTC,TRBJ2-7,TRBD1,TRBV2,NA,13
CAWSTGVDYGYTF,TGTGCCTGGAGTACAGGGGTAGACTATGGCTACACCTTC,TRBJ1-2,TRBD1,TRBV30,NA,13
CASSSLVLADFQETQYF,TGTGCCAGCAGCTCCCTGGTATTAGCGGATTTTCAAGAGACCCAGTACTTC,TRBJ2-5,NA,TRBV14,once,17
CASRRAGDTQYF,TGTGCCAGCAGGCGAGCAGGAGATACGCAGTATTTT,TRBJ2-3,NA,TRBV7-9,few,12
CASSLVVNTEAFF,TGTGCCAGCAGTTTGGTAGTGAACACTGAAGCTTTCTTT,TRBJ1-1,NA,TRBV27,NA,13
CASSQYLRDEQFF,TGTGCCAGCAGCCAATATCTACGCGATGAGCAGTTCTTC,TRBJ2-1,NA,TRBV4-2,NA,13
CSVDQGQYAEAFF,TGCAGCGTTGATCAGGGTCAATACGCTGAAGCTTTCTTT,TRBJ1-1,NA,TRBV29-1,NA,13
CAWNRDTNTEAFF,TGTGCCTGGAATCGGGACACAAACACTGAAGCTTTCTTT,TRBJ1-1,NA,TRBV30,NA,13
CASSQSGGATGELFF,TGTGCCAGCAGCCAATCAGGGGGCGCCACCGGGGAGCTGTTTTTT,TRBJ2-2,TRBD1,TRBV6-5,once,15
CASSNPNSVSPLHF,TGTGCCAGCAGCAACCCAAACAGTGTTTCACCCCTCCACTTT,TRBJ1-6,NA,TRBV7-9,once,14
CASSSVVTDPNEKLFF,TGTGCCAGCAGCTCAGTGGTGACGGACCCGAATGAAAAACTGTTTTTT,TRBJ1-4,NA,TRBV7-2,few,16
CASSGTSGGDEQFF,TGTGCCAGCAGTGGGACTAGCGGGGGGGATGAGCAGTTCTTC,TRBJ2-1,TRBD2,TRBV6-4,many,14
CASSNGAATYNEQFF,TGTGCCAGCAGCAATGGCGCTGCTACCTACAATGAGCAGTTCTTC,TRBJ2-1,NA,TRBV5-6,NA,15
CASSPNGGGDAHGYTF,TGTGCCAGCAGCCCAAACGGGGGGGGTGACGCTCATGGCTACACCTTC,TRBJ1-2,NA,TRBV4-2,few,16
CASSRLYLGTDTQYF,TGCGCCAGCAGCCGTCTCTACCTGGGGACAGATACGCAGTATTTT,TRBJ2-3,NA,TRBV4-1,few,15
CSVAGLGYEQYF,TGCAGCGTTGCAGGGTTGGGTTACGAGCAGTACTTC,TRBJ2-7,NA,TRBV29-1,NA,12
CASSIYNEQFF,TGTGCCAGCAGCATTTACAATGAGCAGTTCTTC,TRBJ2-1,NA,TRBV9,NA,11
CASSGDEYEQYF,TGTGCCAGCAGTGGGGATGAATACGAGCAGTACTTC,TRBJ2-7,NA,TRBV2,NA,12
CASTSAADEQFF,TGTGCCAGCACCTCCGCAGCAGATGAGCAGTTCTTC,TRBJ2-1,NA,TRBV9,NA,12
CAWSGQGYEQYF,TGTGCCTGGAGCGGACAGGGCTACGAGCAGTACTTC,TRBJ2-7,TRBD1,TRBV30,NA,12
CASSPPGGPLHEQFF,TGTGCCAGCAGCCCCCCCGGGGGGCCCCTTCATGAGCAGTTCTTC,TRBJ2-1,NA,TRBV11-2,NA,15
CSALMGTYEQYF,TGCAGCGCCCTCATGGGAACCTACGAGCAGTACTTC,TRBJ2-7,NA,TRBV29-1,few,12
CASHWGMGYEQYF,TGTGCCAGCCACTGGGGGATGGGCTACGAGCAGTACTTC,TRBJ2-7,NA,TRBV6-1,medium-sized,13
CAWSWRGGYTF,TGTGCCTGGAGTTGGAGGGGAGGCTACACCTTC,TRBJ1-2,NA,TRBV30,NA,11
CASSTQLGANVLTF,TGTGCCAGCAGTACCCAGCTCGGGGCCAACGTCCTGACTTTC,TRBJ2-6,NA,TRBV6-5,few,14
CAISEGTVSNQPQHF,TGTGCCATCAGTGAAGGGACAGTTAGCAATCAGCCCCAGCATTTT,TRBJ1-5,TRBD1,TRBV10-3,NA,15
CASSPAGGQPQHF,TGTGCCAGCAGTCCGGCGGGGGGTCAGCCCCAGCATTTT,TRBJ1-5,NA,TRBV27,NA,13
CASSQGLRVEASLGQFF,TGCGCCAGCAGCCAAGGTCTGAGGGTAGAGGCATCACTGGGACAGTTCTTC,TRBJ2-1,NA,TRBV4-3,NA,17
CASSQGRGEDEQFF,TGCGCCAGCAGCCAAGGTCGGGGGGAGGATGAGCAGTTCTTC,TRBJ2-1,TRBD2,TRBV4-3,NA,14
CASSEVAGDTGELFF,TGTGCCAGCAGTGAAGTTGCGGGGGACACCGGGGAGCTGTTTTTT,TRBJ2-2,TRBD2,TRBV6-1,NA,15
CASSFGGMSTEAFF,TGCGCCAGCAGCTTCGGAGGGATGAGCACTGAAGCTTTCTTT,TRBJ1-1,NA,TRBV5-1,few,14
CAWSESAADEQYF,TGTGCCTGGAGTGAGTCGGCGGCCGACGAGCAGTACTTC,TRBJ2-7,NA,TRBV30,NA,13
CASSSSGQGYNEQFF,TGTGCCAGCAGCTCCTCGGGACAGGGCTACAATGAGCAGTTCTTC,TRBJ2-1,TRBD1,TRBV7-9,NA,15